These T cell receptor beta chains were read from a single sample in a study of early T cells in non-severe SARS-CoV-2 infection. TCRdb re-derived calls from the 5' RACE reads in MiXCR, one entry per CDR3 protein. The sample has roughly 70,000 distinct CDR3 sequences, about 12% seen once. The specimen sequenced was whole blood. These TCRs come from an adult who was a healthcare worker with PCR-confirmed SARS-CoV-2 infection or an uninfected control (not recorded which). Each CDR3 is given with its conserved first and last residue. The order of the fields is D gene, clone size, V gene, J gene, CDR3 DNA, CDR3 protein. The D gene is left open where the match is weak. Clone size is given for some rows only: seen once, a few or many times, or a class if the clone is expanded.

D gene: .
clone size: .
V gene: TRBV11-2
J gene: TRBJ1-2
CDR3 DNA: TGTGCCAGCAGCTTGGCCGGGCGTCTGGACTATGGCTACACCTTC
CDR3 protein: CASSLAGRLDYGYTF

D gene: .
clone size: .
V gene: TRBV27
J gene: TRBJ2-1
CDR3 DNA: TGTGCCAGCAGTTTAGAGGGGGGGTTTGAGCAGTTCTTC
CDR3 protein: CASSLEGGFEQFF

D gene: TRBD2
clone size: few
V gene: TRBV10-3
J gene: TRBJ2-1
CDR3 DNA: TGTGCCATCAGTGATAGCGGGAGGTTCTACAATGAGCAGTTCTTC
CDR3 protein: CAISDSGRFYNEQFF

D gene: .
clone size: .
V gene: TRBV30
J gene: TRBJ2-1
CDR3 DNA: TGTGCCTGGAGCCACAACAATGAGCAGTTCTTC
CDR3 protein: CAWSHNNEQFF

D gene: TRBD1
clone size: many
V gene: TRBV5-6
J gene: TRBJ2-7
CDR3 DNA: TGTGCCAGCAGCGCGGACAGGTCGAGCTCCTACGAGCAGTACTTC
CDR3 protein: CASSADRSSSYEQYF

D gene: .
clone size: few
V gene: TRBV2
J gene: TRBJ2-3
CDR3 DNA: TGTGCCAGTACTCCGGATAGGACAGATACGCAGTATTTT
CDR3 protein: CASTPDRTDTQYF

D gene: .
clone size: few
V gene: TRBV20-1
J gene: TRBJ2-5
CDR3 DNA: TGCAGTGCTAGATCCCCCCTAGGCCAAGAGACCCAGTACTTC
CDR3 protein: CSARSPLGQETQYF

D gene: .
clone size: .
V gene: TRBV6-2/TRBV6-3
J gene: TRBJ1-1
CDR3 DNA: TGTGCCAGCAGTTCAAGGTACACTGAAGCTTTCTTT
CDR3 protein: CASSSRYTEAFF

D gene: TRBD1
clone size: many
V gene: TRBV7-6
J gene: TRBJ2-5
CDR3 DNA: TGTGCCAGCAGCTTTAGGGGGCCACAAGAGACCCAGTACTTC
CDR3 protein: CASSFRGPQETQYF

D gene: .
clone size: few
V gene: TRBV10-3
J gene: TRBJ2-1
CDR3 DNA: TGTGCCATCAGTGAGTCCCGGGGAAGCCTTGAGCAGTTCTTC
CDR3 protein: CAISESRGSLEQFF

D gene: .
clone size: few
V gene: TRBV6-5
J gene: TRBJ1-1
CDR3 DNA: TGTGCCAGCACTTACGGAACTGAAGCTTTCTTT
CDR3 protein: CASTYGTEAFF

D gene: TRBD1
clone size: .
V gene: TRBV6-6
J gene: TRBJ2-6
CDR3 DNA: TGTGCCAGCAGTTCTAACAGGGGGCGAACTGGGGCCAACGTCCTGACTTTC
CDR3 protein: CASSSNRGRTGANVLTF

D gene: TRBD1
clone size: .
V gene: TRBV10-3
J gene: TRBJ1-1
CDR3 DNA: TGTGCCATCAGATCGACAGGGGGCCGGGCTGAAGCTTTCTTT
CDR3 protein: CAIRSTGGRAEAFF

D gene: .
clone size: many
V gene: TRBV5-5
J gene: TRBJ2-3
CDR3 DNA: TGTGCCAGCAGCTTGTTCTCAGATACGCAGTATTTT
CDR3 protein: CASSLFSDTQYF

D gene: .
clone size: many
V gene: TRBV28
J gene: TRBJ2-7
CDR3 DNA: TGTGCCAGCACCCTGGACCGAGGCGAGCAGTACTTC
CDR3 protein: CASTLDRGEQYF

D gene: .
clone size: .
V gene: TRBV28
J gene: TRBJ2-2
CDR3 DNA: TGTGCCAGCAGTCGACCCAACACCGGGGAGCTGTTTTTT
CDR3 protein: CASSRPNTGELFF

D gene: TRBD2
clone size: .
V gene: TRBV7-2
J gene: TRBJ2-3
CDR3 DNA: TGTGCCAGCAGCGACCGACTAGCCTTCACAGATACGCAGTATTTT
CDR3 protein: CASSDRLAFTDTQYF

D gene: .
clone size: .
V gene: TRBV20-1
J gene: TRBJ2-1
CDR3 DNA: TGCAGTGCTAGAGAGAGGCTTTACAATGAGCAGTTCTTC
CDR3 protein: CSARERLYNEQFF

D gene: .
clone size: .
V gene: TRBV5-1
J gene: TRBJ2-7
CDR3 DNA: TGCGCCAGCAGCCACTGGCCCCTCTACGAGCAGTACTTC
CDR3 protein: CASSHWPLYEQYF

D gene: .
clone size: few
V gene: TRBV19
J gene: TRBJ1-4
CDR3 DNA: TGTGCCAGTAGTCCAGCCTTCTCCGCAACTAATGAAAAACTGTTTTTT
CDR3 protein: CASSPAFSATNEKLFF

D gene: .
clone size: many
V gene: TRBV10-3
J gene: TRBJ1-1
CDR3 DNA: TGTGCCATCAGTGAGTCGGCGGGGGTGAGCAGGAACACTGAAGCTTTCTTT
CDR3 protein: CAISESAGVSRNTEAFF

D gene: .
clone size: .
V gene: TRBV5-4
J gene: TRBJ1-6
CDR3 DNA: TGTGCCAGCAGCTTTCGAGGGCCGGCATCACCCCTCCACTTT
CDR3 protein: CASSFRGPASPLHF

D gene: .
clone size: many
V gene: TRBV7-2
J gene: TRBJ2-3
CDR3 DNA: TGTGCCAGCAGTCGTCCGGGCCACAGAAATACGCAGTATTTT
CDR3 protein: CASSRPGHRNTQYF

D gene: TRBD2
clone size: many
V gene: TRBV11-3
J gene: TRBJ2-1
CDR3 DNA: TGTGCCAGCAGCTTGAGCGGGGGCCCGGTCAATGAGCAGTTCTTC
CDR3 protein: CASSLSGGPVNEQFF

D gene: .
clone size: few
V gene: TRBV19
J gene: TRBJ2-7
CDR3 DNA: TGTGCCAGTGGTCAGGGCACCTACGAGCAGTACTTC
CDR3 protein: CASGQGTYEQYF

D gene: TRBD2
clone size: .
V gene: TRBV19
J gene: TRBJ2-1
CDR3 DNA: TGTGCCAGTAGCCTTCCCCTGGCGGGGGGGTGGCATGAGCAGTTCTTC
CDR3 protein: CASSLPLAGGWHEQFF

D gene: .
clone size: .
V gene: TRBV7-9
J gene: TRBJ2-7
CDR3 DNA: TGTGCCAGCACCCCGTTTGCGGACTCCTACGAGCAGTACTTC
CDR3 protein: CASTPFADSYEQYF

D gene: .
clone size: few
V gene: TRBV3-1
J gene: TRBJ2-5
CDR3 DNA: TGTGCCAGCAGCCAAGGCCGCGCGGAGACCCAGTACTTC
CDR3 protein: CASSQGRAETQYF

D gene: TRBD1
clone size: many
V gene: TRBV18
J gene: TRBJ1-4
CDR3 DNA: TGTGCCAGCCGCCCGTGGGACAGGGGGACCGAAAAACTGTTTTTT
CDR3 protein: CASRPWDRGTEKLFF

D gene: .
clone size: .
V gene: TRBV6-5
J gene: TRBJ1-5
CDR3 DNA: TGTGCCAGCAGGCCCCCGGGGGGTGGCAATCAGCCCCAGCATTTT
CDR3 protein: CASRPPGGGNQPQHF

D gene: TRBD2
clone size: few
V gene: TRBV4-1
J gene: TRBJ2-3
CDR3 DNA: TGCGCCAGCAGCCAGGGGCCAGCGGGGATTCCAGATACGCAGTATTTT
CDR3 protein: CASSQGPAGIPDTQYF